Listed here are 25 T cell receptor beta chains from one sample, sequenced in a study of blood T cell repertoires in COVID-19. The repertoire was sequenced with immunoSEQ multiplex PCR; TCRdb's copy has only in-frame clones and lacks some. The table records hundreds of thousands of clones, 86% of them present only once. Source material: peripheral blood. The receptors here all came from a woman aged 55-69 years with COVID-19, enrolled during active disease.

The V gene is TRBV25-1, the J gene TRBJ2-7; 9 bases agree with TRBD2. Germline CDR1 is MGHDK and CDR2 is SYGVNS. This CDR3 is 16 amino acids long. V lost 6 bases, J lost 3 bases, and 12 bases stayed unmatched. For the CDR3, the DNA is TGTGCCAGCAGAGACTTACGGGCTAGCGGGGACTACGAGCAGTACTTC. It codes for CASRDLRASGDYEQYF.

This chain connects TRBV9 to TRBJ1-5, with D possibly being TRBD1 (5 bases). CDR3 length equals 15 residues. Germline CDR1 SGDLS, CDR2 YYNGEE. Deletions cut 2 bases from V and 4 bases from J, with 13 bases between. This chain's CDR3 is CASSVSGVGNQPQHF. For the CDR3, the DNA is TGTGCCAGCAGCGTGTCGGGGGTAGGAAATCAGCCCCAGCATTTT.

The chain uses TRBV3-1 (or the pseudogene TRBV3-2) and TRBJ2-7, with a possible D match to TRBD2 (5 bases). Trimming cost V 4 bases and J 6 bases, with 16 bases left between them. The CDR3 runs 14 residues. Germline V gives CDR1 LGHDT, CDR2 YNNKEL (reference sequence). In DNA form, the CDR3 reads TGTGCCAGCAGCCGAAGTGGAGTAGGGAGCGAGCAGTACTTC. This translates into CASSRSGVGSEQYF.

CDR3 sequence (DNA): TGTGCCAGCAGCCCGGGGCGGGGATGGGACACAGATACGCAGTATTTT. Its translation: CASSPGRGWDTDTQYF. V is TRBV6-2 or TRBV6-3 and J is TRBJ2-3, with D possibly TRBD2 on 6 matching bases. Per germline, CDR1 MNHEY and CDR2 SVGEGT. This CDR3 has 16 amino acids. V lost 6 bases, J lost 2 bases, and 18 bases lay in between.

This chain joins TRBV7-3 and TRBJ2-2; TRBD1 is a possible D gene (5 bases). CDR3 length: 16 amino acids. Trimming removed 0 bases from V and 1 base from J, with 9 bases in between. Germline CDR1 reads SGHTA; CDR2 reads FQGTGA. The CDR3 region is CASSLTGTGNTGELFF. CDR3 coding DNA: TGTGCCAGCAGCTTAACGGGAACAGGGAACACCGGGGAGCTGTTTTTT.

The chain couples TRBV27 to TRBJ2-7, with 9 bases identical to TRBD2. Trimming took 8 bases from V and 2 from J; bases not matched to a gene: 7. The CDR3 runs 14 residues. The germline CDR1 and CDR2 sequences are MNHEY and SMNVEV (reference sequence). The CDR3 coding sequence is TGTGCCAGCGGTCTGCGCGGGGGGGCCTACGAGCAGTACTTC. It yields the protein CASGLRGGAYEQYF.

V gene TRBV29-1 combines with J gene TRBJ1-2, with a tentative D call TRBD1 (5 bases). Germline V CDR1 and CDR2: SQVTM, ANQGSEA. This CDR3 is built from 14 residues. The germline V and J ends were trimmed by 3 bases and 5 bases, with 16 bases remaining between them. The CDR3: CSVDLQGRFYGYTF. The CDR3 region has the DNA TGCAGCGTTGACCTGCAGGGAAGGTTTTATGGCTACACCTTC.

The rearrangement joins TRBV5-4 to TRBJ2-3, with D maybe TRBD2 (7 bases). CDR1 is SGHNT and CDR2 is YYREEE in the germline V gene (reference sequence). The CDR3 loop spans 15 amino acids. Trimming shortened V by 4 bases and J by 0 bases, and 12 bases separated the two germline ends. The chain's CDR3 is CASSGGGTSTDTQYF. DNA for the CDR3: TGTGCCAGCAGCGGGGGGGGCACCAGCACAGATACGCAGTATTTT.

The chain carries TRBV6-4 and TRBJ1-6, with D possibly TRBD1 on 6 matching bases. There are 14 residues in the CDR3. Germline assignment: CDR1 MRHNA and CDR2 SNTAGT. The ends were cut back, 3 bases at V and 10 bases at J, with 13 bases in the middle. CDR3 residues: CASSESIQGSPLHF. The CDR3 DNA sequence: TGTGCCAGCAGTGAAAGCATCCAGGGGTCACCCCTCCACTTT.

The chain employs TRBV2 and TRBJ1-1; D might be TRBD1 (5 bases). This CDR3 is built from 13 residues. The germline V gene has CDR1 SNHLY and CDR2 FYNNEI. Trimming cost V 4 bases and J 4 bases, with 10 bases left between them. CDR3 nucleotides: TGTGCCAGCAGTGTTACAGGTCGCACTGAAGCTTTCTTT. Protein product: CASSVTGRTEAFF.

The chain uses TRBV7-6 and TRBJ1-3; no clear D gene. Germline V lookup: CDR1 SGHVS, CDR2 FNYEAQ. The CDR3 extends over 15 amino acids. V gave up 2 bases and J gave up 4 bases, with 12 bases separating them. The CDR3 nucleotides read TGTGCCAGCAGCTTATCGGCTCAGCGGGGAAACACCATATATTTT. Residues: CASSLSAQRGNTIYF.

V is TRBV3-1 (or the pseudogene TRBV3-2) and J is TRBJ2-5; D is ambiguous. The V gene's germline CDR1 is LGHDT and CDR2 YNNKEL (reference sequence). CDR3 size: 14 residues. Trimming stripped 5 bases from V and 4 bases from J, with 14 bases between. The CDR3 nucleotides are TGTGCCAGCAGCGGAGCTCACCTTCTAGAGACCCAGTACTTC. Its protein product is CASSGAHLLETQYF.

This chain links TRBV6-1 with TRBJ1-6; TRBD1 is a possible D gene (5 bases). Trimming took 8 bases from V and 9 from J, leaving 8 bases between them. The CDR3 covers 11 residues. Per the germline V gene, CDR1 is MNHNS and CDR2 is SASEGT. The CDR3 here is CASGQGSPLHF. In DNA, the CDR3 is TGTGCCAGCGGACAAGGTTCACCCCTCCACTTT.

This clone has just one count. This chain uses TRBV7-3 with TRBJ2-1; D remains unclear. The CDR3 runs to 13 residues. Germline CDR1 is SGHTA and CDR2 is FQGTGA. Trimming took off 4 bases at V and 4 bases at J, with 8 bases between the two ends. CDR3 sequence: CASSSSGYNEQFF. The CDR3 coding sequence is TGTGCCAGCAGCTCCTCGGGTTACAATGAGCAGTTCTTC.

This clone was detected only once. CDR3 sequence (DNA): TGTGCCAGTAGTCGCGGGCCCCCTAATCAGCCCCAGCATTTT. Translating it yields CASSRGPPNQPQHF. The chain employs TRBV19 and TRBJ1-5; D uncertain. Trimming left V 5 bases short and J 4 bases short, with 12 bases between. The CDR3 is made up of 14 amino acids. Germline assignment: CDR1 LNHDA and CDR2 SQIVND (reference sequence).

The V gene is TRBV5-1, the J gene TRBJ2-5, with D possibly matching TRBD1 (6 bases). V was trimmed by 0 bases and J by 3 bases, leaving 15 bases between them. CDR3 size: 16 residues. Germline assignment: CDR1 SGHRS and CDR2 YFSETQ. CDR3 in DNA: TGCGCCAGCAGCTTGGGAGGGGGACCTTCAAAAGAGACCCAGTACTTC. As protein: CASSLGGGPSKETQYF.

This chain uses TRBV7-6 with TRBJ2-3; TRBD1 aligns across 7 bases. The CDR3 runs to 16 residues. The germline CDR1 and CDR2 sequences are SGHVS and FNYEAQ. V was pared by 5 bases and J by 1 base, with 9 bases of the junction left unmatched. The CDR3 DNA reads TGTGCCAGCAGCCCCCGGACAGGCGCTCGCACAGATACGCAGTATTTT. Protein product: CASSPRTGARTDTQYF. The full variable domain, with the rest looked up from reference TRBV7-6 and TRBJ2-3, is GAGVSQSPRYKVTKRGQDVALRCDPISGHVSLYWYRQALGQGPEFLTYFNYEAQQDKSGLPNDRFSAERPEGSISTLTIQRTEQRDSAMYRCASSPRTGARTDTQYFGPGTRLTVL.

The chain links TRBV11-2 to TRBJ1-1; weak D call: TRBD1 (5 bases). Germline V gives CDR1 SGHAT, CDR2 FQNNGV. The CDR3 contains 14 residues. V was clipped by 0 bases and J by 11 bases, with 16 bases between them. The CDR3 sequence is CASSLDSQVLPAFF. In nucleotides, the CDR3 is TGTGCCAGCAGCTTAGATTCACAGGTACTTCCCGCTTTCTTT.

The CDR3 DNA reads as TGTGCCAGCAGCTTAATGGTAGCGGGGGGAGAGACCCAGTACTTC. Protein product: CASSLMVAGGETQYF. The rearrangement links TRBV7-3 to TRBJ2-5; 10 bases match TRBD2. V lost 1 base and J lost 4; bases outside the gene matches: 3. The CDR3 sequence is 15 residues long. Germline lookup yields CDR1 SGHTA and CDR2 FQGTGA. Filled out from reference TRBV7-3 and TRBJ2-5, the complete variable domain reads GAGVSQTPSNKVTEKGKYVELRCDPISGHTALYWYRQSLGQGPEFLIYFQGTGAADDSGLPNDRFFAVRPEGSVSTLKIQRTERGDSAVYLCASSLMVAGGETQYFGPGTRLLVL.

This chain links TRBV10-1 with TRBJ2-3, with TRBD1 matching 8 bases. This CDR3 contains 16 residues. Germline lookup yields CDR1 WNHNN and CDR2 SYGVQD (reference sequence). The trim removed 3 bases at V and 6 bases at J, leaving 11 bases unmatched. CDR3 in DNA: TGCGCCAGCAGTGACGGACAGGGTATTTTTTTTGATACGCAGTATTTT. Protein: CASSDGQGIFFDTQYF.

This clone was observed once. The V call is TRBV4-1, the J call TRBJ2-7, with 14 bases lining up with TRBD2. The ends lost 1 base at V and 2 bases at J; junction bases unmatched: 7. Germline loops: CDR1 MGHRA, CDR2 YSYEKL. This CDR3 region has 18 residues. The CDR3: CASSQGTSGGTITYEQYF. The CDR3 DNA is TGCGCCAGCAGCCAAGGGACTAGCGGGGGGACAATAACCTACGAGCAGTACTTC.

The chain joins TRBV5-4 to TRBJ2-3; D not resolved. From germline, CDR1 is SGHNT and CDR2 YYREEE (reference sequence). V gave up 0 bases and J gave up 1 base, with 9 bases separating them. CDR3 length: 15 amino acids. The CDR3 nucleotides read TGTGCCAGCAGCTTGGTAAGCGCGGGCACAGATACGCAGTATTTT. Translation: CASSLVSAGTDTQYF.

The V gene is TRBV6-1, the J gene TRBJ1-6, with a weak D call TRBD1 (5 bases). The V gene lost 3 bases and the J gene lost 8 bases, with 11 bases spanning the gap. This CDR3 spans 14 amino acids. From germline, CDR1 is MNHNS and CDR2 SASEGT. The CDR3 DNA follows: TGTGCCAGCAGTGAGGACACGTCTCATTCACCCCTCCACTTT. Its translation is CASSEDTSHSPLHF.

The table lists this clone with a count of one. This chain uses TRBV27 with TRBJ1-1; 8 nucleotides match TRBD1. With V trimmed by 2 bases and J by 8 bases, 4 bases remained unmatched. Germline values: CDR1 MNHEY, CDR2 SMNVEV (reference sequence). The CDR3 totals 13 residues. The CDR3 DNA reads as TGTGCCAGCAGTTTAACTCGACAGGGGGAAGCTTTCTTT. Its translation is CASSLTRQGEAFF.

This chain joins TRBV29-1 and TRBJ1-1, with 8 nucleotides matching TRBD1. J gave up 1 base and V 7 bases, and 8 bases lay outside the gene matches. This CDR3 is built from 14 residues. CDR1 is SQVTM, CDR2 ANQGSEA, per germline. The CDR3 nucleotides are TGCAGCGCGCTGCAGGGGGCCGGGAACACTGAAGCTTTCTTT. Residues: CSALQGAGNTEAFF.